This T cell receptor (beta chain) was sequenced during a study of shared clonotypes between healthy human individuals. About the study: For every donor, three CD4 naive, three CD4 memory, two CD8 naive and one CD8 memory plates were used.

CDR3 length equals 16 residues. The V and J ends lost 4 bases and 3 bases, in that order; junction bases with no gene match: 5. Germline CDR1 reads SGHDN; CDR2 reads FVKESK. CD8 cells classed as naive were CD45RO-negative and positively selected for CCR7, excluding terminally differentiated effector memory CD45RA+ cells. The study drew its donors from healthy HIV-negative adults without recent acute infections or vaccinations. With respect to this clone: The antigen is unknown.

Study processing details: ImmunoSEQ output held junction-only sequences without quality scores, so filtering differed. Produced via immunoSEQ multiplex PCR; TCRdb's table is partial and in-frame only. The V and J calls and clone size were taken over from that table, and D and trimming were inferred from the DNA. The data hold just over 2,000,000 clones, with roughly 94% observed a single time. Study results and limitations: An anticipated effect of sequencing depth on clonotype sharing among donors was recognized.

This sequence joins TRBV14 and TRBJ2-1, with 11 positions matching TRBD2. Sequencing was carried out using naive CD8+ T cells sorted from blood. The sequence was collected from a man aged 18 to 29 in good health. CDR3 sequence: CASSLLGTSGYNEQFF. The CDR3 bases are TGTGCCAGCAGCCTTCTCGGGACTAGCGGCTACAATGAGCAGTTCTTC.